Each of the 16 T cell receptor beta chains below was sequenced from the same sample in a study of chemoradiotherapy in HPV16-positive cancers. Clones were read by immunoSEQ multiplex PCR, and TCRdb kept only the in-frame ones, dropping some. Of about 68,000 clones in the sample, 88% were seen once. Specimen: blood, collected from a patient who underwent chemoradiotherapy. These receptors were taken from a human donor with HPV-associated anogenital cancer.

The gene calls are TRBV15 and TRBJ1-1, with unresolved D. Trimming cost V 0 bases and J 0 bases, with 11 bases left between them. Germline CDR1 and CDR2: LNHNV and YYDKDF (reference sequence). The CDR3 contains 16 residues. CDR3 bases: TGTGCCACCAGCAGAGATCCCTGGTCCATGAACACTGAAGCTTTCTTT. It is translated as CATSRDPWSMNTEAFF.

The chain joins TRBV19 to TRBJ1-5; D might be TRBD1 (6 bases). Deletions cut 5 bases from V and 4 bases from J, with 9 bases between. The CDR3 has 13 amino acids. In germline, CDR1 is LNHDA, CDR2 SQIVND (reference sequence). The CDR3 reads CASSATGNQPQHF. Here the CDR3 DNA reads TGTGCCAGTAGTGCCACAGGGAATCAGCCCCAGCATTTT. Full variable domain (rest looked up from reference TRBV19 and TRBJ1-5): DGGITQSPKYLFRKEGQNVTLSCEQNLNHDAMYWYRQDPGQGLRLIYYSQIVNDFQKGDIAEGYSVSREKKESFPLTVTSAQKNPTAFYLCASSATGNQPQHFGDGTRLSIL.

The rearrangement joins TRBV6-1 to TRBJ2-7, with 8 nucleotides matching TRBD1. CDR1 is MNHNS, CDR2 SASEGT, per germline. This CDR3 is 13 amino acids long. Trimming cost V 6 bases and J 4 bases; bases outside gene matches: 5. The DNA of the CDR3 is TGTGCCAGCAGCCGGGACAGGAGTTACGAGCAGTACTTC. It is translated as CASSRDRSYEQYF.

The V gene is TRBV28, the J gene TRBJ1-1; 9 bases line up with TRBD1. CDR3 length: 14 residues. Germline lookup yields CDR1 MDHEN and CDR2 SYDVKM. V gave up 6 bases and J gave up 10 bases; unmatched junction bases: 12. The CDR3 is CASSRDNRGQRAFF. The CDR3, as DNA: TGTGCCAGCAGCCGCGATAACAGGGGGCAAAGAGCTTTCTTT.

The J gene is TRBJ2-5, the V gene TRBV19; D gene unclear. Germline-derived CDR1 and CDR2 are LNHDA and SQIVND (reference sequence). CDR3 length equals 15 residues. Trimming shortened V by 9 bases and J by 2 bases, and 19 bases separated the two germline ends. The CDR3 loop reads CARHEGRLSQETQYF. The CDR3 DNA follows: TGTGCCAGACACGAAGGGCGGCTGTCACAAGAGACCCAGTACTTC.

The chain uses TRBV9 and TRBJ2-1; 8 bases align to TRBD1. The CDR3 runs 15 residues. Germline CDR1 is SGDLS and CDR2 is YYNGEE. V was clipped by 0 bases and J by 6 bases; unmatched bases: 5. CDR3 sequence reads: CASSVGQGAGNEQFF. The CDR3 coding sequence is TGTGCCAGCAGCGTAGGTCAGGGGGCGGGCAATGAGCAGTTCTTC.

The rearrangement uses TRBV27 and TRBJ2-1; D is unclear. The germline V and J ends were trimmed by 5 bases and 4 bases, with 15 bases remaining between them. Per the germline V gene, CDR1 is MNHEY and CDR2 is SMNVEV (reference sequence). CDR3 length: 15 amino acids. The CDR3 is CASSLSEGSYNEQFF. CDR3 bases: TGTGCCAGCAGTCTTTCAGAAGGGTCATACAATGAGCAGTTCTTC.

This clone was recorded only once. The chain is built from TRBV30 and TRBJ1-1; D possibly corresponds to TRBD1 (5 bases). CDR1 is GTSNPN, CDR2 SVGIG, per germline (reference sequence). V was trimmed by 0 bases and J by 6 bases, leaving 8 bases between them. The CDR3 loop spans 12 amino acids. CDR3 DNA: TGTGCCTGGAGTGTCGGACACCCTGAAGCTTTCTTT. Translating gives CAWSVGHPEAFF.

V is TRBV27 and J is TRBJ2-3; TRBD1 or TRBD2 may be the D gene (5 bases each). The length of the CDR3 is 16 residues. Germline CDR1 is MNHEY and CDR2 is SMNVEV (reference sequence). V shed 6 bases and J shed 2 bases, with 18 bases lying between them. CDR3: CASSPPGRPPTDTQYF. DNA for the CDR3: TGTGCCAGCAGCCCTCCGGGGCGACCCCCCACAGATACGCAGTATTTT.

The V and J genes are TRBV18 and TRBJ1-1; a possible D gene is TRBD1 (6 bases). Looked up from germline, CDR1 is KGHSH and CDR2 is LQKENI. V lost 2 bases to trimming and J lost 1 base, with 11 bases between them. The CDR3 is 15 residues long. CDR3 coding DNA: TGTGCCAGCTCACCAATAGGGACACCGAACACTGAAGCTTTCTTT. Translated, it gives CASSPIGTPNTEAFF. Full variable domain (outside the CDR3, taken from reference TRBV18 and TRBJ1-1): NAGVMQNPRHLVRRRGQEARLRCSPMKGHSHVYWYRQLPEEGLKFMVYLQKENIIDESGMPKERFSAEFPKEGPSILRIQQVVRGDSAAYFCASSPIGTPNTEAFFGQGTRLTVV.

In its sample, this clone was seen once. The chain employs TRBV5-1 and TRBJ2-1; TRBD1 agrees at 7 bases. The CDR3 runs 13 residues. Germline assignment: CDR1 SGHRS and CDR2 YFSETQ. V was clipped by 2 bases and J by 8 bases; unmatched bases: 4. The CDR3: CASSLTGVDEQFF. CDR3 bases: TGCGCCAGCAGCTTAACAGGGGTTGATGAGCAGTTCTTC.

The chain carries TRBV5-1 and TRBJ2-3; D possibly corresponds to TRBD2 (6 bases). There are 19 residues in the CDR3. Trimming shortened V by 2 bases and J by 2 bases, and 24 bases separated the two germline ends. Germline V gene sequence: CDR1 SGHRS, CDR2 YFSETQ. In DNA form, the CDR3 reads TGCGCCAGCAGCTTATTGGGGACTCCCGAAATCTTATACACAGATACGCAGTATTTT. Amino acid sequence: CASSLLGTPEILYTDTQYF.

The rearrangement uses TRBV5-5 and TRBJ2-3; D is unclear. Deletions cut 3 bases from V and 5 bases from J, with 10 bases between. The CDR3 covers 13 residues. Germline V CDR1 and CDR2: SGHKS, YYEKEE (reference sequence). The DNA of the CDR3 is TGTGCCAGCAGCTCCTTAGGTGTAGATACGCAGTATTTT. Protein sequence: CASSSLGVDTQYF.

The table lists this clone with a count of one. The chain uses TRBV28 and TRBJ1-1; TRBD1 might be the D (5 bases). The CDR3 has 13 residues. V lost 8 bases and J 5 bases, leaving 15 bases between the germline ends. CDR1 MDHEN and CDR2 SYDVKM come from the germline V gene. CDR3 DNA: TGTGCCAGCCTCCCCCCGGGGGGGACTGAAGCTTTCTTT. Translation: CASLPPGGTEAFF.

This rearrangement joins TRBV6-1 to TRBJ2-7, with D perhaps matching TRBD2 (7 bases). Germline V gene data show CDR1 as MNHNS and CDR2 as SASEGT. Between the trimmed V and J ends, which lost 4 bases and 2 bases, there was a span of 21 bases. There are 17 residues in the CDR3. CDR3 sequence (DNA): TGTGCCAGCAGTGTCGTGTCGGGGAGGGGGGGACCCTACGAGCAGTACTTC. Residues: CASSVVSGRGGPYEQYF.

J is TRBJ2-5 and V is TRBV5-6; a possible D gene is TRBD1 (5 bases). The V end was cut by 1 base, the J end by 11 bases, with 18 bases between. This CDR3 is 14 amino acids long. Germline values: CDR1 SGHDT, CDR2 YYEEEE. CDR3 region: CASSLSAGKKEQYF. The CDR3 DNA reads TGTGCCAGCAGCTTGTCCGCAGGGAAAAAAGAGCAGTACTTC.